This note documents a single T cell receptor (beta chain) sequence. In the PCR, 60 Vbeta and 13 Jbeta primers were used. Profiled with immunoSEQ multiplex PCR; TCRdb holds only in-frame clones, not every one. This table holds about 160,000 clones, approximately 81% found once. This entry is derived from a study of cytomegalovirus exposure and HLA in healthy donors. The CDR3 has 13 residues. Germline CDR1 and CDR2: LNHNV and YYDKDF (reference sequence). V was clipped by 3 bases and J by 4 bases, with 9 bases between them. The chain uses TRBV15 and TRBJ2-5; D possibly corresponds to TRBD1 (6 bases). Sequencing was performed on PBMCs. The TCR comes from a young man in good health and CMV-seropositive. CDR3 DNA: TGTGCCACCAGCAGCACAGGGTTAGAGACCCAGTACTTC. Its translation is CATSSTGLETQYF. The whole variable domain, filled in from reference TRBV15 and TRBJ2-5, reads DAMVIQNPRYQVTQFGKPVTLSCSQTLNHNVMYWYQQKSSQAPKLLFHYYDKDFNNEADTPDNFQSRRPNTSFCFLDIRSPGLGDTAMYLCATSSTGLETQYFGPGTRLLVL.